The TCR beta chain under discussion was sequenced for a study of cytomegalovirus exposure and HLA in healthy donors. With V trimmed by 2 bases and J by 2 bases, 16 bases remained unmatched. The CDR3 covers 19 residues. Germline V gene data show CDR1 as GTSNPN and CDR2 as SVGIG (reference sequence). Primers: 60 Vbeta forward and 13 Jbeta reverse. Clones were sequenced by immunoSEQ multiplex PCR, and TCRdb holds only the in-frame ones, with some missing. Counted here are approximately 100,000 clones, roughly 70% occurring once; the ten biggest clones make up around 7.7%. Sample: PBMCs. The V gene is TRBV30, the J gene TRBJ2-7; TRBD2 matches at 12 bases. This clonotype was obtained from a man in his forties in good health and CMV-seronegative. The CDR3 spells CAWSRGLAGGLIQTYEQYF. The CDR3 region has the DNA TGTGCCTGGAGTCGAGGCCTAGCGGGGGGGCTAATCCAAACCTACGAGCAGTACTTC.